These 15 T cell receptor beta chains were all obtained from the same sample, sequenced in a study of T-cell reconstitution after alpha-beta-depleted transplantation in children. Construction of the TCRbeta library involved unique molecular identifiers. In TCRdb, the PCR reads were re-called with MiXCR into one record per CDR3 protein. This table holds approximately 130,000 distinct CDR3 sequences, about 9.9% found once. This material consisted of PBMCs, mostly from graft donor cells, taken 180 days after TCRalphabeta/CD19-depleted stem cell transplant. The receptors were sampled from a girl under two years old who had a stem cell transplant for combined immunodeficiency, so the T cells may come from the graft donor.

Turning to this clonotype: The germline gene is not matched at one end of the junction; a read error may be the cause. The chain employs TRBV7-7 and TRBJ2-7; 9 nucleotides line up with TRBD1. This CDR3 is built from 15 residues. Per germline, CDR1 SSHAT and CDR2 FNYEAQ (reference sequence). The CDR3 protein is CSSSSTGTGKDEQYF. The CDR3 bases are TGTTCCAGCAGCTCAACCGGGACAGGGAAAGACGAGCAGTACTTC.

This clonotype was observed a handful of times. The chain has TRBV13 and TRBJ2-7; D might be TRBD1 (6 bases). The V end was cut by 5 bases, the J end by 2 bases, with 13 bases between. The germline CDR1 and CDR2 sequences are PRHDT and FYEKMQ (reference sequence). This CDR3 has 14 amino acids. CDR3 in amino acids: CASSPRTAPYEQYF. The DNA of the CDR3 is TGTGCCAGCAGCCCCCGGACAGCCCCCTACGAGCAGTACTTC.

The rearrangement joins TRBV12-3 or TRBV12-4 to TRBJ2-2; 7 nucleotides agree with TRBD1. The CDR3 totals 15 residues. Germline trimming cut 3 bases from V and 1 base from J; bases unmatched to any gene: 2. In DNA form, the CDR3 reads TGTGCCAGCAGTTTTCACAGGGGGAACACCGGGGAGCTGTTTTTT. This codes for CASSFHRGNTGELFF.

The chain couples TRBV5-1 to TRBJ2-6; D is undetermined. With 3 bases removed from V and 0 bases from J, the gap between germline ends came to 4 bases. The CDR3 spans 14 residues. Germline CDR1 reads SGHRS; CDR2 reads YFSETQ. The CDR3 spells CASSSSSGANVLTF. CDR3 bases: TGCGCCAGCAGCTCTAGCTCTGGGGCCAACGTCCTGACTTTC.

This clonotype was seen at least ten times. The chain recombines TRBV9 with TRBJ2-3, with 7 bases lining up with TRBD2. The CDR3 covers 13 residues. V gave up 0 bases and J gave up 6 bases; unmatched junction bases: 1. CDR1 and CDR2 from the germline V gene are SGDLS and YYNGEE. CDR3 loop: CASSVGGGDTQYF. CDR3 in DNA: TGTGCCAGCAGCGTAGGGGGGGGGGATACGCAGTATTTT.

This clonotype was seen many times. CDR3 bases: TGTGCCAGCAGCTTGTCGACGACAGGGTTCTCCTATAATTCACCCCTCCACTTT. Amino acids: CASSLSTTGFSYNSPLHF. V and J are TRBV5-5 and TRBJ1-6, with 7 nucleotides matching TRBD1. Germline trimming cut 1 base from V and 0 bases from J; bases unmatched to any gene: 7. Germline V gives CDR1 SGHKS, CDR2 YYEKEE (reference sequence). The CDR3 sequence is 18 residues long.

This clonotype has a handful of counts. This rearrangement joins TRBV7-9 to TRBJ1-1; 7 positions match TRBD1. Germline V CDR1 and CDR2: SEHNR, FQNEAQ (reference sequence). The CDR3 loop spans 16 amino acids. V dropped 1 base and J dropped 3; count of bases not matched to a gene: 8. The CDR3 protein is CASSLDLGQSYTEAFF. The CDR3 region has the DNA TGTGCCAGCAGCTTAGACCTGGGACAGTCCTACACTGAAGCTTTCTTT.

This clonotype was counted only a few times. This sequence joins TRBV5-5 and TRBJ2-7; D not resolved. The CDR3 contains 12 residues. In germline, CDR1 is SGHKS, CDR2 YYEKEE (reference sequence). V was shortened by 4 bases and J by 6 bases, with 11 bases between the two germline ends. CDR3 residues: CASSMEGGEQYF. The CDR3 coding sequence is TGTGCCAGCAGCATGGAAGGTGGCGAGCAGTACTTC.

This clonotype was seen only a few times. V usage is TRBV24-1 and J usage is TRBJ2-3, with 9 bases matching TRBD2. J gave up 2 bases and V 3 bases, and 5 bases lay outside the gene matches. Germline CDR1 and CDR2: KGHDR and SFDVKD. The length of the CDR3 is 16 residues. CDR3 amino acids: CATSDQTSGFTDTQYF. In DNA form, the CDR3 reads TGTGCCACCAGTGATCAGACTAGCGGTTTCACAGATACGCAGTATTTT.

The chain recombines TRBV10-3 with TRBJ2-7; 9 bases line up with TRBD1. The CDR3 has 17 amino acids. J gave up 1 base and V 8 bases, and 15 bases lay outside the gene matches. The germline gives CDR1 ENHRY, CDR2 SYGVKD. The CDR3 loop reads CAISAMNTGTGSYEQYF. The CDR3 coding sequence is TGTGCCATCTCGGCGATGAACACCGGGACAGGGTCCTACGAGCAGTACTTC.

This sequence joins TRBV20-1 and TRBJ1-5; tentative D call: TRBD1 (6 bases). CDR1 and CDR2 (germline): DFQATT, SNEGSKA (reference sequence). V was trimmed by 6 bases and J by 4 bases, leaving 10 bases between them. This CDR3 has 12 amino acids. CDR3 bases: TGCAGTGCGATCACAGGGAATCAGCCCCAGCATTTT. It is translated as CSAITGNQPQHF.

Only a few counts were recorded for this clonotype. The genes are TRBV18 and TRBJ1-1; TRBD1 matches 8 bases. CDR1 KGHSH and CDR2 LQKENI come from the germline V gene. This CDR3 region has 13 residues. The trim removed 4 bases at V and 4 bases at J, leaving 2 bases unmatched. The CDR3: CASSRGQGTEAFF. The CDR3 nucleotides read TGTGCCAGCTCACGCGGACAGGGCACTGAAGCTTTCTTT.

V gene TRBV29-1 combines with J gene TRBJ2-7; either TRBD1 or TRBD2 may fit D (6 bases each). This CDR3 is 13 amino acids long. From germline, CDR1 is SQVTM and CDR2 ANQGSEA. Trimming removed 2 bases from V and 3 bases from J, with 11 bases in between. The CDR3 protein is CSVETGADYEQYF. CDR3 nucleotide sequence: TGCAGCGTTGAAACGGGGGCAGACTACGAGCAGTACTTC.

This clonotype was seen many times. Likely a read error: the CDR3 ends without its conserved phenylalanine or tryptophan. The DNA is omitted, as the CDR3 cannot be located on it reliably, and the CDR3 follows TCRdb's listing. This chain uses TRBV12-3 or TRBV12-4 with TRBJ2-7. The CDR3 length equals 8 residues, ends included. The CDR3 is CASTRTHG.

This clonotype appeared a few times. V usage is TRBV29-1 and J usage is TRBJ1-1, with unresolved D. The germline V gene encodes CDR1 SQVTM and CDR2 ANQGSEA. The CDR3 is 12 amino acids. Deletions cut 7 bases from V and 1 base from J, with 10 bases between. Here the CDR3 reads CSARVTNTEAFF. Here the CDR3 DNA reads TGCAGCGCCCGGGTCACGAACACTGAAGCTTTCTTT.